This T cell receptor beta chain was recovered during a study of T cells in Graves' hyperthyroidism and ophthalmopathy. Study-wide results and limits: In validation, the model predicted ophthalmopathy. These predictions came a median about 6.8 months before onset.

As concerns this clonotype: Antigen specificity is unknown. This sequence may be a read error, since a much larger clone differs from it by one base.

Amplification yielded TCR beta CDR3 regions, with RNA transcripts as the source. RT-PCR in the first round (using the HTBI primer set) targeted the TCR CDR3. TCRdb passed the multiplex PCR reads through MiXCR, listing each CDR3 protein once. The data show a few hundred thousand distinct CDR3 sequences, more than 12% seen once. An approximately 10 ml volume of fresh peripheral blood provided the PBMCs. The source is a woman aged 40 to 50 with Graves' hyperthyroidism that later progressed to Graves' ophthalmopathy. Sequencing was done on a sample of blood.

The CDR3 protein is CANSARQGLNEQYF. The DNA for the CDR3 is TGTGCCAACAGTGCCCGGCAGGGCTTAAACGAGCAGTACTTC. The J gene is TRBJ2-7, the V gene TRBV2, with a possible D match to TRBD1 (5 bases). The CDR3 sequence is 14 residues long. Germline CDR1 is SNHLY and CDR2 is FYNNEI.